This entry features one T cell receptor beta chain sequence. No antigen is known for it. This specimen belongs to a study of T cells in localized non-small cell lung cancer. Findings of the study overall: Adjacent lung had a median around 60 of the 100 largest tumor clones. In uninvolved adjacent lung, T cell clonality reached its highest value, exceeding tumor. Patients showing higher blood T cell density tended to see longer overall survival. Since sequencing was restricted to only one region of the tumor, intratumor heterogeneity remains a possibility.

Using immunoSEQ multiplex PCR, the repertoire was profiled, and TCRdb retains in-frame clones only, with some absent. The sample holds 25,000 to 30,000 clones, about 80% seen once. This clonotype was sampled from a man aged 40 to 69 with stage III lung adenocarcinoma. Source: peripheral blood mononuclear cells, taken before any cancer treatment.

In DNA form, the CDR3 reads TGCGCCAGCAGCTTGACTGACACCGGGGAGCTGTTTTTT. It yields the protein CASSLTDTGELFF. The chain is built from TRBV5-1 and TRBJ2-2; D is uncertain. This CDR3 has 13 amino acids. Germline CDR1 is SGHRS and CDR2 is YFSETQ. V lost 1 base, J lost 3 bases, and 4 bases lay in between.